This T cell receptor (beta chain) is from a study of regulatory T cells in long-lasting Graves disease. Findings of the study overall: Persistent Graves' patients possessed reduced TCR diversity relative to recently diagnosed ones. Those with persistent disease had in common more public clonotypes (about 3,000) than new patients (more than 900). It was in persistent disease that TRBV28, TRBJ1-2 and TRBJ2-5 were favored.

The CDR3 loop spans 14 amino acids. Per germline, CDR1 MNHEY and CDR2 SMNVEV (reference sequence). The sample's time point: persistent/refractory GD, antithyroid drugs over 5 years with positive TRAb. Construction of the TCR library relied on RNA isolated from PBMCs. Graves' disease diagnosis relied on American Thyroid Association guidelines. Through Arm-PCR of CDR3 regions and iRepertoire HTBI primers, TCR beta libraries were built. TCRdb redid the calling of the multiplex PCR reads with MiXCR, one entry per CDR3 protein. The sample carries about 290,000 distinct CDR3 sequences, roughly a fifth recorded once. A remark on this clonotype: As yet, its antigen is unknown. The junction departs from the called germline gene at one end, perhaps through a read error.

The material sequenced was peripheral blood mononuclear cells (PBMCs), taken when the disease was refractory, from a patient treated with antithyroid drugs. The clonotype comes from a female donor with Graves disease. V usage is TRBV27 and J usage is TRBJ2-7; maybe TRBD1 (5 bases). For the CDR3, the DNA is TGTGCCTGCAGGAGACAGAGCTCCTCCTACGAGCAGTACTTC. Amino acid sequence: CACRRQSSSYEQYF.